A selection of T cell receptor beta chains follows, all from one sample in a study of vaccination and CD4 T cells after COVID-19. Their antigens are not known. TCRdb re-analysed the PCR reads in MiXCR, keeping a single row per CDR3 protein. Among about 12,000 distinct CDR3 sequences, around 64% were seen once, and the ten largest hold roughly 13%. The sequencing input was CD4+ T cells from blood, cultured in vitro. The receptors derive from a human donor who had recovered from COVID-19. The CDR3 runs from the conserved cysteine through the conserved F or W. Fields, in order: clone size, D gene, V gene, J gene, CDR3 DNA, CDR3 protein. D genes are given only for firm matches. Size is stated for part of the rows, as once, few or many counts, or as a class when the clone is expanded.

large	TRBD1	TRBV6-5	TRBJ1-2	TGTGCCAGCAGTTTCCTTCAGGGGGCTAATGGCTACACCTTC	CASSFLQGANGYTF
-	-	TRBV7-2	TRBJ2-7	TGTGCCAGCAGCTTAGTCACCCAGATAACCTACGAGCAGTACTTC	CASSLVTQITYEQYF
-	-	TRBV7-3	TRBJ1-5	TGTGCCAGCAGCTTGGGCATCATCAATCAGCCCCAGCATTTT	CASSLGIINQPQHF
-	-	TRBV29-1	TRBJ1-3	TGCAGCGTTCTACCTTCGGGGTCTGGAAACACCATATATTTT	CSVLPSGSGNTIYF
-	-	TRBV19	TRBJ1-6	TGTGCCAGTAGTAGGCGGGGTCAGTCACCCCTCCACTTT	CASSRRGQSPLHF
-	-	TRBV11-3	TRBJ1-1	TGTGCCAGCAGCTTAGTGGGGGAGAGGACTGAAGCTTTCTTT	CASSLVGERTEAFF
few	-	TRBV6-1	TRBJ1-2	TGTGCCAGCAGTCCGGCAGGGAACTATGGCTACACCTTC	CASSPAGNYGYTF
-	-	TRBV28	TRBJ2-7	TGTGCCAGCAGTTTACAGCGGGCCGGGACCTACGAGCAGTACTTC	CASSLQRAGTYEQYF
-	-	TRBV4-1	TRBJ1-5	TGCGCCAGCAGCCAAGCGTACCAGGGCAATCAGCCCCAGCATTTT	CASSQAYQGNQPQHF
-	-	TRBV11-2	TRBJ2-3	TGTGCCAGCAGCCAAACCCCGTCTCTCCGCGGAGGCCGCACAGATACGCAGTATTTT	CASSQTPSLRGGRTDTQYF
-	TRBD1	TRBV20-1	TRBJ1-1	TGCAGTGCTGGTAGGAACAGGGGTGAAGCTTTCTTT	CSAGRNRGEAFF
-	TRBD2	TRBV19	TRBJ2-7	TGTGCCAGTAGTACTAGCGGTTCCTACGAGCAGTACTTC	CASSTSGSYEQYF
-	-	TRBV6-5	TRBJ2-7	TGTGCCAGCAGTTACTCACAGGGCACGGGGGGAGGGCAGTACTTC	CASSYSQGTGGGQYF
-	-	TRBV7-9	TRBJ2-5	TGTGCCAGCAGCTTAGTAGGACTTGGGGAGACCCAGTACTTC	CASSLVGLGETQYF
-	-	TRBV27	TRBJ1-4	TGTGCCAGCAGTCCTAGGACACCGACTAATGAAAAACTGTTTTTT	CASSPRTPTNEKLFF
-	-	TRBV5-1	TRBJ1-2	TGCGCCAGCAGGCCACGGGGGGGGAACTATGGCTACACCTTC	CASRPRGGNYGYTF
few	TRBD1	TRBV7-9	TRBJ1-5	TGTGCCAGCAGCCGATGGACAGGGACTGGCAATCAGCCCCAGCATTTT	CASSRWTGTGNQPQHF
-	-	TRBV25-1	TRBJ1-2	TGTGCCAGCAGGGGAAGTGGTATCTATGGCTACACCTTC	CASRGSGIYGYTF
once	-	TRBV6-1	TRBJ2-7	TGTGCCGCATCTCGACAGGCTTCCTACGAGCAGTACTTC	CAASRQASYEQYF
-	-	TRBV6-1	TRBJ1-2	TGTGCCAGCAGTGGATTATTCGGGCGCTACACCTTC	CASSGLFGRYTF
-	TRBD2	TRBV7-2	TRBJ2-7	TGTGCCAGCAGCGCGCGGACTAGCGGGACCTACGAGCAGTACTTC	CASSARTSGTYEQYF
-	TRBD1	TRBV5-3	TRBJ1-5	TGTGCCAGCAGGGAGTGGGACAGGGTGGGTCAGCCCCAGCATTTT	CASREWDRVGQPQHF
few	-	TRBV20-1	TRBJ1-1	TGCAGTGCTATAACAAGGGGGACTGAAGCTTTCTTT	CSAITRGTEAFF
few	-	TRBV15	TRBJ1-2	TGTGCCACCAGCAGAGATAGGCGTACGGGGAATGGCTACACCTTC	CATSRDRRTGNGYTF
-	TRBD1	TRBV20-1	TRBJ2-4	TGCAGTGCCCAGACAGGGGCGGGGAGCAAAAACATTCAGTACTTC	CSAQTGAGSKNIQYF
-	TRBD2	TRBV7-3	TRBJ2-7	TGTGCCAGCAGCTTGAAGGGAGGGTACGAGCAGTACTTC	CASSLKGGYEQYF
-	TRBD1	TRBV11-2	TRBJ1-2	TGTGCCAGCAGCCCCTCCCTCCTGGGCAGGGGGGACTATGGCTACACCTTC	CASSPSLLGRGDYGYTF
few	-	TRBV6-1	TRBJ1-5	TGTGCCAGCAGACGAATAAAGGGGCCCCAGCATTTT	CASRRIKGPQHF
once	TRBD2	TRBV7-3	TRBJ2-5	TGTGCCAGCAGCTTGTATGGTAGCGGGGGGCAAGAGACCCAGTACTTC	CASSLYGSGGQETQYF
-	TRBD2	TRBV6-2/TRBV6-3	TRBJ2-7	TGTGCCAGCAGACCCCGAACTAGCGGGAGAGTGTACGAGCAGTACTTC	CASRPRTSGRVYEQYF
-	-	TRBV30	TRBJ2-7	TGTGCCTGGAGTATGATGGGGGTTCCCTACTACGAGCAGTACTTC	CAWSMMGVPYYEQYF
few	-	TRBV15	TRBJ1-1	TGTGCCACCAGCCCAGCGAACACTGAAGCTTTCTTT	CATSPANTEAFF
once	-	TRBV6-5	TRBJ1-2	TGTGCCAGCAGTTACTCGTCCAGGGAACGTGGCTACACCTTC	CASSYSSRERGYTF
-	-	TRBV29-1	TRBJ2-5	TGCAGCGTTGAACCTGACGAGACCCAGTACTTC	CSVEPDETQYF
-	-	TRBV7-3	TRBJ2-3	TGTGCCAGCAGCTTAAGTGGGGTCGAAACAGATACGCAGTATTTT	CASSLSGVETDTQYF
-	TRBD2	TRBV20-1	TRBJ2-3	TGCAGTGCTCAGACTAGCGGAGGAGATACGCAGTATTTT	CSAQTSGGDTQYF
-	-	TRBV11-2	TRBJ1-1	TGTGCCAGCAGCTTCAGGGATGCAGAAGCTTTCTTT	CASSFRDAEAFF
-	TRBD1	TRBV6-5	TRBJ1-1	TGTGCCAGCAGTACTCGGACAGGCCAAGCTTTCTTT	CASSTRTGQAFF
-	TRBD2	TRBV6-1	TRBJ2-7	TGTGCCAGCAATAACCGGCTACTAGCGTTCGAGGGTCACGAGCAGTACTTC	CASNNRLLAFEGHEQYF
-	-	TRBV2	TRBJ1-2	TGTGCCAGCAGACCTGAGGGTGATGGCTACACCTTC	CASRPEGDGYTF
-	TRBD1	TRBV7-9	TRBJ1-2	TGTGCCAGCAGCTTTGCCGGACAGGGGGGATACACCTTC	CASSFAGQGGYTF
-	-	TRBV7-3	TRBJ1-1	TGTGCCAGCAGCTCACAGGGTCACACTGAAGCTTTCTTT	CASSSQGHTEAFF
-	-	TRBV6-4	TRBJ1-5	TGTGCCAGCAGTGACGACCATGGGGGCATCCAGCATTTT	CASSDDHGGIQHF
-	TRBD1	TRBV7-9	TRBJ1-4	TGTGCCAGCAGCTATGGACAGGGCTATGAAAAACTGTTTTTT	CASSYGQGYEKLFF
-	-	TRBV20-1	TRBJ2-5	TGCAGTGCTAGTCTTGAGACCCAGTACTTC	CSASLETQYF
-	-	TRBV6-1	TRBJ2-3	TGTGCCAGCAGCTTACGCGGCAGGCAGAGCACAGATACGCAGTATTTT	CASSLRGRQSTDTQYF
few	TRBD1	TRBV2	TRBJ1-1	TGTGCCAGCAACAAAGACAGGGCTAAGACTGAAGCTTTCTTT	CASNKDRAKTEAFF
-	-	TRBV7-2	TRBJ1-1	TGTGCCAGCAGCTTAGTTAGAGGGGAGGCTGAAGCTTTCTTT	CASSLVRGEAEAFF